Following are 24 T cell receptor beta chains from one sample sequenced in a study of graft-versus-host responses after intestinal transplantation. Profiled with immunoSEQ multiplex PCR; TCRdb holds only in-frame clones, not every one. The table shows about 39,000 clones, with nearly 95% occurring only once. No antigen has been assigned to these receptors. The sequences come from unstimulated CD8+ T cells sorted from spleen or lymph node cells, collected before transplant. The source of these receptors is a human donor who was the organ donor for an intestinal transplant.

This sequence joins TRBV28 and TRBJ2-2; either TRBD1 or TRBD2 may fit D (6 bases each). Between the trimmed V and J ends, which lost 7 bases and 4 bases, there was a span of 19 bases. Germline assignment: CDR1 MDHEN and CDR2 SYDVKM. This CDR3 contains 16 residues. The CDR3 DNA sequence: TGTGCCAGCACCCCAACCGGGGGCTCGGGCACCGGGGAGCTGTTTTTT. This translates into CASTPTGGSGTGELFF.

The chain couples TRBV28 to TRBJ1-5, with D hard to call. The V gene's germline CDR1 is MDHEN and CDR2 SYDVKM. The CDR3 sequence is 14 residues long. V lost 5 bases and J lost 7, with 15 bases in between. CDR3 region: CASSPEDAGQPQHF. The DNA for the CDR3 is TGTGCCAGCAGTCCAGAGGACGCGGGACAGCCCCAGCATTTT.

The CDR3 spells CASSLADSYNEQFF. The CDR3 DNA is TGTGCCAGCAGTTTAGCCGATAGTTACAATGAGCAGTTCTTC. V is TRBV27 and J is TRBJ2-1, with D hard to call. V lost 2 bases, J lost 4 bases, and 9 bases lay in between. Germline V gene lookup returns CDR1 MNHEY and CDR2 SMNVEV (reference sequence). This CDR3 is 14 amino acids long.

This chain connects TRBV27 to TRBJ2-1, with TRBD1 as a possible D gene (5 bases). Trimming cost V 3 bases and J 3 bases, with 9 bases left between them. The CDR3 runs to 14 residues. Germline CDR1 reads MNHEY; CDR2 reads SMNVEV (reference sequence). CDR3 amino acids: CASSFQGFYNEQFF. The CDR3 nucleotides are TGTGCCAGCAGTTTTCAGGGTTTCTACAATGAGCAGTTCTTC.

This rearrangement joins TRBV4-3 to TRBJ2-1; 8 nucleotides match TRBD1. J gave up 9 bases and V 2 bases, and 3 bases lay outside the gene matches. The CDR3 loop spans 13 amino acids. Per the germline V gene, CDR1 is LGHNA and CDR2 is YSLEER. CDR3 nucleotide sequence: TGCGCCAGCAGCCAAACAGGGGGTGGTGAGCAGTTCTTC. It encodes CASSQTGGGEQFF.

The gene calls are TRBV27 and TRBJ2-7; possible D gene TRBD2, 5 bases. The CDR3 is made up of 13 amino acids. Deletions cut 4 bases from V and 5 bases from J, with 12 bases between. In germline, CDR1 is MNHEY, CDR2 SMNVEV (reference sequence). The CDR3 loop reads CASSWGEGDEQYF. CDR3 in DNA: TGTGCCAGCAGTTGGGGAGAAGGCGACGAGCAGTACTTC.

This chain joins TRBV28 and TRBJ1-1; a possible D gene is TRBD1 (5 bases). Germline V gene data show CDR1 as MDHEN and CDR2 as SYDVKM. V was trimmed by 6 bases and J by 0 bases, leaving 11 bases between them. The CDR3 has 14 amino acids. The DNA of the CDR3 is TGTGCCAGCAGCCGCCGGGGCATGAACACTGAAGCTTTCTTT. Amino acid sequence: CASSRRGMNTEAFF.

The gene calls are TRBV9 and TRBJ1-6, with 9 positions matching TRBD1. With V trimmed by 4 bases and J by 4 bases, 3 bases remained unmatched. This CDR3 spans 15 amino acids. In germline, CDR1 is SGDLS, CDR2 YYNGEE. For the CDR3, the DNA is TGTGCCAGCAGCCCGACAGGGGGTTATAATTCACCCCTCCACTTT. Encoded protein: CASSPTGGYNSPLHF.

The genes are TRBV6-5 and TRBJ1-2; D possibly corresponds to TRBD1 (5 bases). The CDR3 totals 15 residues. Per the germline V gene, CDR1 is MNHEY and CDR2 is SVGAGI. V lost 2 bases and J 2 bases, leaving 12 bases between the germline ends. The DNA of the CDR3 is TGTGCCAGCAGTTACAGGGGAGGCTACAACTATGGCTACACCTTC. Encoded protein: CASSYRGGYNYGYTF.

The rearrangement uses TRBV6-5 and TRBJ2-1; TRBD2 matches 12 bases. The J segment lost 5 bases and the V segment lost 6 bases, leaving 5 bases of the junction unmatched. The CDR3 is 15 amino acids. Germline assignment: CDR1 MNHEY and CDR2 SVGAGI. CDR3 coding DNA: TGTGCCAGCAGCTCCCGGACTAGCGGGAACAATGAGCAGTTCTTC. This encodes CASSSRTSGNNEQFF.

This chain uses TRBV9 with TRBJ2-7; 7 nucleotides match TRBD2. V shed 3 bases and J 2 bases; nucleotides not matched to a gene: 14. The CDR3 spans 17 residues. Germline assignment: CDR1 SGDLS and CDR2 YYNGEE. CDR3 nucleotide sequence: TGTGCCAGCAGCGACTCCCAACTTGGCGGGAGTCCCTACGAGCAGTACTTC. This encodes CASSDSQLGGSPYEQYF.

The chain uses TRBV13 and TRBJ2-1, with 8 bases lining up with TRBD2. V shed 5 bases and J 2 bases; nucleotides not matched to a gene: 8. The germline gives CDR1 PRHDT, CDR2 FYEKMQ (reference sequence). The CDR3 loop spans 16 amino acids. CDR3 protein: CASSPSGSSPYNEQFF. DNA of the CDR3: TGTGCCAGCAGCCCCAGCGGGAGTTCCCCCTACAATGAGCAGTTCTTC.

The chain joins TRBV27 to TRBJ2-7; D is uncertain. This CDR3 contains 13 residues. V lost 2 bases to trimming and J lost 3 bases, with 8 bases between them. The germline V gene has CDR1 MNHEY and CDR2 SMNVEV (reference sequence). CDR3 loop: CASSLIGDYEQYF. In DNA, the CDR3 is TGTGCCAGCAGTTTAATCGGAGACTACGAGCAGTACTTC.

The V gene is TRBV7-9, the J gene TRBJ1-5, with D possibly TRBD1 on 6 matching bases. Trimming took 4 bases from V and 4 from J, leaving 11 bases between them. The CDR3 sequence is 14 residues long. Germline lookup yields CDR1 SEHNR and CDR2 FQNEAQ (reference sequence). CDR3 amino acids: CASSSGQLNQPQHF. CDR3 nucleotide sequence: TGTGCCAGCAGCTCTGGACAGCTTAATCAGCCCCAGCATTTT.

The V and J genes are TRBV28 and TRBJ2-7; possibly TRBD1 for D (5 bases). V was pared by 4 bases and J by 0 bases, with 13 bases between. Germline CDR1 is MDHEN and CDR2 is SYDVKM. This CDR3 is built from 15 residues. CDR3 loop: CASSSTGLNSYEQYF. CDR3 sequence (DNA): TGTGCCAGCAGTTCCACAGGCCTAAACTCCTACGAGCAGTACTTC.

The chain recombines TRBV7-8 with TRBJ2-7; D gene uncertain. CDR1 and CDR2 from the germline V gene are SGHVS and FQNEAQ. V was shortened by 3 bases and J by 7 bases, with 16 bases between the two germline ends. The CDR3 loop spans 14 amino acids. The CDR3 DNA follows: TGTGCCAGCAGCTTGGTAAGGATTACCGGGGAGCAGTACTTC. This translates into CASSLVRITGEQYF.

The CDR3 protein is CASSNAGQPYNEQFF. CDR3 sequence (DNA): TGTGCCAGCAGCAACGCGGGACAGCCTTACAATGAGCAGTTCTTC. The chain joins TRBV9 to TRBJ2-1; D possibly corresponds to TRBD1 (7 bases). From germline, CDR1 is SGDLS and CDR2 YYNGEE. Trimming shortened V by 4 bases and J by 4 bases, and 15 bases separated the two germline ends. The CDR3 is made up of 15 amino acids.

The gene calls are TRBV9 and TRBJ2-1, with 7 positions matching TRBD2. V was clipped by 0 bases and J by 3 bases; unmatched bases: 3. Looked up from germline, CDR1 is SGDLS and CDR2 is YYNGEE. CDR3 length: 15 amino acids. Here the CDR3 DNA reads TGTGCCAGCAGCGTAGGCGGGAGTTACTACAATGAGCAGTTCTTC. Translation: CASSVGGSYYNEQFF.

A remark on this clone: Other DNA sequences in this specimen translate into the identical CDR3. The chain carries TRBV27 and TRBJ2-7; no definite D call. This CDR3 region has 13 residues. Looked up from germline, CDR1 is MNHEY and CDR2 is SMNVEV (reference sequence). V lost 3 bases to trimming and J lost 3 bases, with 9 bases between them. The CDR3 spells CASSFGTNYEQYF. DNA of the CDR3: TGTGCCAGCAGTTTTGGTACTAACTACGAGCAGTACTTC.

The rearrangement uses TRBV6-4 and TRBJ2-3; D might be TRBD1 (6 bases). CDR3 size: 16 residues. Trimming removed 4 bases from V and 2 bases from J, with 16 bases in between. Germline values: CDR1 MRHNA, CDR2 SNTAGT. The CDR3 is CASSALTGGSTDTQYF. The CDR3 DNA sequence: TGTGCCAGCAGTGCGTTGACAGGCGGCTCCACAGATACGCAGTATTTT.

The chain joins TRBV6-5 to TRBJ1-4; 7 nucleotides align to TRBD1. CDR1 and CDR2 from the germline V gene are MNHEY and SVGAGI. V lost 2 bases, J lost 6 bases, and 9 bases stayed unmatched. The CDR3 sequence is 16 residues long. The CDR3 protein is CASSYPNRGVDEKLFF. The CDR3 bases are TGTGCCAGCAGTTACCCGAACAGGGGCGTTGATGAAAAACTGTTTTTT.

The chain links TRBV4-2 to TRBJ2-1, with 7 nucleotides matching TRBD2. Germline-derived CDR1 and CDR2 are LGHNA and YNFKEQ. The CDR3 spans 19 residues. Unmatched junction bases numbered 13, after V lost 0 bases and J lost 2 bases. This chain's CDR3 is CASSQEFPHVGLAYNEQFF. CDR3 bases: TGTGCCAGCAGCCAAGAATTTCCCCACGTTGGACTAGCCTACAATGAGCAGTTCTTC.

The chain links TRBV28 to TRBJ2-7, with 7 bases matching TRBD1. There are 14 residues in the CDR3. Germline V CDR1 and CDR2: MDHEN, SYDVKM. After removal of 6 bases from V and 11 bases from J, the junction contained 16 bases not matched to a gene. The CDR3 DNA reads TGTGCCAGCAGCACAGGGGTCCCTGTCCGAGAGGAGTACTTC. Translation: CASSTGVPVREEYF.

V gene TRBV28 combines with J gene TRBJ2-1, with D unresolved. From germline, CDR1 is MDHEN and CDR2 SYDVKM. The CDR3 consists of 14 residues. V was pared by 6 bases and J by 2 bases, with 11 bases between. CDR3 DNA sequence: TGTGCCAGCAGGCCTCCCGGCACCTACAATGAGCAGTTCTTC. Encoded protein: CASRPPGTYNEQFF.